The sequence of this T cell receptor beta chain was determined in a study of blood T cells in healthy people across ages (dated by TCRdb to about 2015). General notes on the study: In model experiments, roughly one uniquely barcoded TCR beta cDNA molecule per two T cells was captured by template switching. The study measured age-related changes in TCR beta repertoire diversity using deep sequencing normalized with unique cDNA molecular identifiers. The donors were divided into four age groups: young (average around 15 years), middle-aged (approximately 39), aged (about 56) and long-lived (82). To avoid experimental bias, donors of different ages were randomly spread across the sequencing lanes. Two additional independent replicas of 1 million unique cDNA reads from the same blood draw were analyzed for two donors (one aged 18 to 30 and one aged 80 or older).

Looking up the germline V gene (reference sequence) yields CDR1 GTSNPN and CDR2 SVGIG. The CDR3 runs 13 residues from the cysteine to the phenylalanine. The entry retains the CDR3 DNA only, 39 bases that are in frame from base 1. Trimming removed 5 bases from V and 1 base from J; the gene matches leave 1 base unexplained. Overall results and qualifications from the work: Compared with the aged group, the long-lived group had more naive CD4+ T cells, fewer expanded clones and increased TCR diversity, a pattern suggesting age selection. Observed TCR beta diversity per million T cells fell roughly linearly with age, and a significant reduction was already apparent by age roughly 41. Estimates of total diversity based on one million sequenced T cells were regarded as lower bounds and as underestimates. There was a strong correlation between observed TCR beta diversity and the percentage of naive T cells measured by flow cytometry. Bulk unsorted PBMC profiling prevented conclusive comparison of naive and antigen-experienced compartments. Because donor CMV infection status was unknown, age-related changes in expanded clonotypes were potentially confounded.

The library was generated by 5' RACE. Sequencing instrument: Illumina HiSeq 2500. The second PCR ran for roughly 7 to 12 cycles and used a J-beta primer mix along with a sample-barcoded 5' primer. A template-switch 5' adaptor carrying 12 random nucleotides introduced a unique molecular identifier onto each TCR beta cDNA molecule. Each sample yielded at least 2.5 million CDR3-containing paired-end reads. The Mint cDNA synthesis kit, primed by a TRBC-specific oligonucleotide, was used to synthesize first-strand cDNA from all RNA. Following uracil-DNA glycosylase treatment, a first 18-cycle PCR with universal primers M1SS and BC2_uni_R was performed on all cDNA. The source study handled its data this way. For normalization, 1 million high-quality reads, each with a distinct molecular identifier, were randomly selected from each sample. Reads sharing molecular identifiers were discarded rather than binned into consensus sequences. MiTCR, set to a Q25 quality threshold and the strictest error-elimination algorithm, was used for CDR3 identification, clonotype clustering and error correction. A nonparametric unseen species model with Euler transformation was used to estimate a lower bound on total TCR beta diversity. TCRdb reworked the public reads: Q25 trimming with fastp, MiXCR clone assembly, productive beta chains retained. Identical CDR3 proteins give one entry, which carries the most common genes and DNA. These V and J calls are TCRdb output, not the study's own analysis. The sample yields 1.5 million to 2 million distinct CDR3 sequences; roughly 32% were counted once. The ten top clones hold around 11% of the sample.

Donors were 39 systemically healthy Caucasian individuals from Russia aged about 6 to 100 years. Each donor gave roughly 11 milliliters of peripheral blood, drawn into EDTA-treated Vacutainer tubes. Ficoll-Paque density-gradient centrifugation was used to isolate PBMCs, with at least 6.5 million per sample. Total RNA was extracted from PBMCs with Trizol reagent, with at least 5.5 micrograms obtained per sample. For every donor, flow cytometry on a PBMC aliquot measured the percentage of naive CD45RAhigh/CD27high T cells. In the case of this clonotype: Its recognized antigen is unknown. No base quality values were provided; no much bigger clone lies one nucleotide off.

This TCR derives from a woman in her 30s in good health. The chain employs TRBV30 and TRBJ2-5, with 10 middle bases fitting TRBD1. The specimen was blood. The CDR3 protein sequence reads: CAWGDRGQETQYF. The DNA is TGTGCCTGGGGGGACAGGGGCCAAGAGACCCAGTACTTC.